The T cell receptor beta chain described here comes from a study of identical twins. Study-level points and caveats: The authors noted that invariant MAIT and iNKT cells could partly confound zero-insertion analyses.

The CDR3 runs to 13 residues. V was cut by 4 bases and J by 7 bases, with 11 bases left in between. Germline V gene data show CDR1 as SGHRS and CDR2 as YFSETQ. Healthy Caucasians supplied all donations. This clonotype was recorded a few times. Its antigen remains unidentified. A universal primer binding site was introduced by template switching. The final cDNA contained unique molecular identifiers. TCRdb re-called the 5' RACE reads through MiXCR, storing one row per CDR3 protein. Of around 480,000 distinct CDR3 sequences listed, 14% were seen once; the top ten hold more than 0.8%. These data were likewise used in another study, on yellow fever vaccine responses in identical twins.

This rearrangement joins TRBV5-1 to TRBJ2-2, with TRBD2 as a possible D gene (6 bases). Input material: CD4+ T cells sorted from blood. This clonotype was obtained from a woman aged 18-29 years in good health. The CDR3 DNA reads TGCGCCAGCAGCCTCCTAGCGTTCGGGGAGCTGTTTTTT. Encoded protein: CASSLLAFGELFF.